This TCR beta chain was captured by sequencing in a study of control samples from healthy donors and cancer patients (dated by TCRdb to about 2020). Library construction relied on the immunoSEQ multiplex PCR assay. This is the immuneACCESS table as TCRdb keeps it, with only in-frame sequences that have V and J called. A part of the clones is gone; compared with another copy, unresolved V genes explain less than half, and the rest is unexplained. The sample yields approximately 70,000 clones; roughly nine tenths were counted once. 5% to 6.5% of the sample is held by the ten biggest clonotypes. Turning to this clone: The antigen it binds to is not known. No base quality values were provided; no much bigger clone lies one nucleotide off.

The sequence derives from a man in his sixties with colorectal cancer. Sample: PBMCs.

The CDR3 region reads CASSGQNYGYTF. The sequence in DNA is TGTGCCAGCTCGGGACAGAACTATGGCTACACCTTC. This receptor chain uses TRBV5-4 and TRBJ1-2; 7 nucleotides in the junction match TRBD1. V is cut back by 7 bases and J by 2 bases, with 2 bases in the junction unmatched. CDR1 and CDR2, looked up from the germline V gene (reference sequence), are SGHNT and YYREEE. CDR3 length: 12 amino acids, cysteine to phenylalanine. Of the read, only the CDR3 DNA is kept; its 36 bases are in frame from base 1.